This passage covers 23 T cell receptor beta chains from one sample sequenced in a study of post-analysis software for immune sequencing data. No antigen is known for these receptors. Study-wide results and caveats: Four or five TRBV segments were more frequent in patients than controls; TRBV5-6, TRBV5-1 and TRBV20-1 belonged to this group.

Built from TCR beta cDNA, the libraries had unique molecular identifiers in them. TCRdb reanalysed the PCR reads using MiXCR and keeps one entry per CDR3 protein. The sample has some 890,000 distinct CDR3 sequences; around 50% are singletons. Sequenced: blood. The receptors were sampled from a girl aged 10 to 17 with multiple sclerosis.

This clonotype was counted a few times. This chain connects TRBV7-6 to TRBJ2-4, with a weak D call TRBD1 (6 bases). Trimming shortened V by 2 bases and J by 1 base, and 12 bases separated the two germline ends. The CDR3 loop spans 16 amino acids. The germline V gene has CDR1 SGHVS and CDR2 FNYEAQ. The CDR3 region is CASSLSPTGAKNIQYF. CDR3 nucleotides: TGTGCCAGCAGCTTATCCCCCACAGGGGCCAAAAACATTCAGTACTTC.

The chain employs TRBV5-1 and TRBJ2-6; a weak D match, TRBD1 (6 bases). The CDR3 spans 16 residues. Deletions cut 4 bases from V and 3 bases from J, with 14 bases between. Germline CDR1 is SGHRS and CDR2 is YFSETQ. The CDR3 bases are TGCGCCAGCAGCCCCGTTACAGGGCTTGGGGCCAACGTCCTGACTTTC. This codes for CASSPVTGLGANVLTF.

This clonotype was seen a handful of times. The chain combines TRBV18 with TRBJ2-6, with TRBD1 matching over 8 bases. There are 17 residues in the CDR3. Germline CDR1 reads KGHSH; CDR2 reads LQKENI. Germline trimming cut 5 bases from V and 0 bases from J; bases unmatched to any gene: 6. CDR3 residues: CASSVGQGPSGANVLTF. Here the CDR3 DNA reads TGTGCCAGCTCAGTCGGACAGGGCCCCTCTGGGGCCAACGTCCTGACTTTC.

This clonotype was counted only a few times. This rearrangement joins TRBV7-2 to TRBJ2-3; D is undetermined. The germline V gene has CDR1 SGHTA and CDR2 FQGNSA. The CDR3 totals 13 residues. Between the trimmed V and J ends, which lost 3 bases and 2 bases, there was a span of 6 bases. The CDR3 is CASSLTHTDTQYF. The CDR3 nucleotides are TGTGCCAGCAGCTTGACCCACACAGATACGCAGTATTTT.

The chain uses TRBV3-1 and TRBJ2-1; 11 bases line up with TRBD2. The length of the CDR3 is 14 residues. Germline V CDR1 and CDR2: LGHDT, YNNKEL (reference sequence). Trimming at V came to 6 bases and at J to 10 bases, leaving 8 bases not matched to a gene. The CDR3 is CASRLTSGDFEQFF. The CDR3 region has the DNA TGTGCCAGCAGACTGACTAGCGGGGATTTCGAGCAGTTCTTC.

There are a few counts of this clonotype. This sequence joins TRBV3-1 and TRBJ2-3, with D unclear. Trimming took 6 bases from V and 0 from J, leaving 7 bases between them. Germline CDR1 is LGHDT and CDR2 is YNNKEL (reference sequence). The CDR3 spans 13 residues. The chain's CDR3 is CASRVSSTDTQYF. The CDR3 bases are TGTGCCAGCAGAGTGTCTAGCACAGATACGCAGTATTTT.

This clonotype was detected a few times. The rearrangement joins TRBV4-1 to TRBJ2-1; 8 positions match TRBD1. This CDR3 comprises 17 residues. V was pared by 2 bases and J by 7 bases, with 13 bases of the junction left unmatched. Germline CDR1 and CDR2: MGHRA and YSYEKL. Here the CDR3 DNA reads TGCGCCAGCAGCCAAACCCCGGACAGGGCCAAATTGAATGAGCAGTTCTTC. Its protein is CASSQTPDRAKLNEQFF.

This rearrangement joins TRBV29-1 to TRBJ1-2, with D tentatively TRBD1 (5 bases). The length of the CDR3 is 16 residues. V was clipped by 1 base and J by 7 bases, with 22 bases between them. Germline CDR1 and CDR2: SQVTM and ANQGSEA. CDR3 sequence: CSVEGRGSGHWSGYTF. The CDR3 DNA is TGCAGCGTTGAAGGGAGGGGTTCGGGGCATTGGAGTGGCTACACCTTC.

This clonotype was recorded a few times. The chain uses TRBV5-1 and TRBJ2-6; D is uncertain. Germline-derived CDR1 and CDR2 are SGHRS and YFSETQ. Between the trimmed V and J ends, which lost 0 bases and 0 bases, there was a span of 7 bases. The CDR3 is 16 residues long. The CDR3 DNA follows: TGCGCCAGCAGCTTGGACACGAGCTCTGGGGCCAACGTCCTGACTTTC. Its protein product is CASSLDTSSGANVLTF.

CDR3 in DNA: TGTGCCAGCAGCTCCCCGGGGGACCTTCGCGAGCAGTACTTC. Amino acid sequence: CASSSPGDLREQYF. The rearrangement joins TRBV11-2 to TRBJ2-4; perhaps TRBD2 as D (6 bases). The DNA end favors TRBJ2-7, so the J call may be wrong. There are 14 residues in the CDR3. Per germline, CDR1 SGHAT and CDR2 FQNNGV.

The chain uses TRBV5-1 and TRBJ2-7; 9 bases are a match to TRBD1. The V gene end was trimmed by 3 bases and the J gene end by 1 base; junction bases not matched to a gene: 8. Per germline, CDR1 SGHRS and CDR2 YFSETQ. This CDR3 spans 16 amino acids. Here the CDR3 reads CASSSTGGAWSYEQYF. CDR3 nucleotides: TGCGCCAGCAGCTCTACAGGGGGCGCTTGGTCCTACGAGCAGTACTTC.

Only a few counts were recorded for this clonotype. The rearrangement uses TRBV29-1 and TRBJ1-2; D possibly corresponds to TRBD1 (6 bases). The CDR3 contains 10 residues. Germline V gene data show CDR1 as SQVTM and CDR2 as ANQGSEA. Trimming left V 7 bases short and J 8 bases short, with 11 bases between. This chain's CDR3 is CSAGGHGYTF. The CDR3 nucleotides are TGCAGCGCCGGGGGGCACGGCTACACCTTC. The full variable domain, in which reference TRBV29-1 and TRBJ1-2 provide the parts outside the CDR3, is SAVISQKPSRDICQRGTSLTIQCQVDSQVTMMFWYRQQPGQSLTLIATANQGSEATYESGFVIDKFPISRPNLTFSTLTVSNMSPEDSSIYLCSAGGHGYTFGSGTRLTVV.

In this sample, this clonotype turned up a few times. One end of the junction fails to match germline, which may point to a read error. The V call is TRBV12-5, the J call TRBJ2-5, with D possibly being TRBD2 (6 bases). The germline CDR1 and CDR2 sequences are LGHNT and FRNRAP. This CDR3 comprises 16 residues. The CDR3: CASGLRRDSWQETQYF. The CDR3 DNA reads TGTGCCAGTGGTTTGCGTCGGGACTCTTGGCAGGAGACCCAGTACTTC.

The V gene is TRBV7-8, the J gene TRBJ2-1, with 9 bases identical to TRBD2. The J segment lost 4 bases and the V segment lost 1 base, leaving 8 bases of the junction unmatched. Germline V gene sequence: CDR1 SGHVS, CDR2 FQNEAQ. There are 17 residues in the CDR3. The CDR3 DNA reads TGTGCCAGCAGCTTAGTTGGGCCTAGCGGGGTATACAATGAGCAGTTCTTC. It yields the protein CASSLVGPSGVYNEQFF.

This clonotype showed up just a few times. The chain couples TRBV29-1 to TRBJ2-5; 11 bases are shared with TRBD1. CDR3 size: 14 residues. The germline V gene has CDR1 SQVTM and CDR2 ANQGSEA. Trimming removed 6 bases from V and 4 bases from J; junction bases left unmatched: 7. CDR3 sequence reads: CSVPDRGPRETQYF. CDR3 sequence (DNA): TGCAGCGTCCCGGACAGGGGGCCTCGAGAGACCCAGTACTTC.

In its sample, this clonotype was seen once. Here the CDR3 reads CASSITGGTDTQYF. In DNA, the CDR3 is TGTGCCAGCAGTATAACAGGGGGGACAGATACGCAGTATTTT. The chain couples TRBV28 to TRBJ2-3, with 8 bases that match TRBD1. CDR3 length: 14 residues. The junction had 4 bases not matched to a gene; V was cut back by 5 bases and J by 3 bases. Germline CDR1 MDHEN, CDR2 SYDVKM.

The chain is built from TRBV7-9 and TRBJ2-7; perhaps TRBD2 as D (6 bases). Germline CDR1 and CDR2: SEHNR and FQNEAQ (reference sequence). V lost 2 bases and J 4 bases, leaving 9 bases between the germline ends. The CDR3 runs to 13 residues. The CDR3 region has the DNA TGTGCCAGCAGCTTACCTAGCGCGTACGAGCAGTACTTC. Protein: CASSLPSAYEQYF.

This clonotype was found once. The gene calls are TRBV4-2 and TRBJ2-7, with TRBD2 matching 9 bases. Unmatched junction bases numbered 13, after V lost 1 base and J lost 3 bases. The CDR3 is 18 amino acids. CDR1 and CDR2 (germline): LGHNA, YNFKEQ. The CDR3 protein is CASSQGLAEIEDYYEQYF. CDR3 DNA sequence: TGTGCCAGCAGCCAAGGACTAGCGGAGATCGAGGACTACTACGAGCAGTACTTC.

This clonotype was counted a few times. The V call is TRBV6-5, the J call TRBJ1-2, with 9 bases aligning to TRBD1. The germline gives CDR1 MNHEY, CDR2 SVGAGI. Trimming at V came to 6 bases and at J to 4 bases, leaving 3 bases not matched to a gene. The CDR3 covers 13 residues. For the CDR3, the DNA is TGTGCCAGCAGGACAGGGGGAGGCTATGGCTACACCTTC. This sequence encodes CASRTGGGYGYTF.

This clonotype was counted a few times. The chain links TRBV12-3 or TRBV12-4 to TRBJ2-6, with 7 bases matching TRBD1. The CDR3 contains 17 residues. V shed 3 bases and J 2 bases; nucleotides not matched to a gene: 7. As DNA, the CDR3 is TGTGCCAGCAGTTTGCACAGGGGAACAACTGGGGCCAACGTCCTGACTTTC. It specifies CASSLHRGTTGANVLTF.

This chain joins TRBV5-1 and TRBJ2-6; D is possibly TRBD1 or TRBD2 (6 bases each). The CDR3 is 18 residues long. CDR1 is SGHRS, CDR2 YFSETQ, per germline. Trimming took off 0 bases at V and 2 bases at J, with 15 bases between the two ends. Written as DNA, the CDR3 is TGCGCCAGCAGCTTGGTGGGGGGCAGAACCCCTGGGGCCAACGTCCTGACTTTC. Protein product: CASSLVGGRTPGANVLTF.

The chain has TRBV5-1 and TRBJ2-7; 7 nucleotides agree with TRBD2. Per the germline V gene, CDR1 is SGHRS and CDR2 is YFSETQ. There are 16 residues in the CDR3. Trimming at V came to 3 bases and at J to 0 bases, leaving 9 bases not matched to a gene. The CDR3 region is CASSYPAGSDSYEQYF. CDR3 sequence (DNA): TGCGCCAGCAGCTACCCAGCGGGGTCCGACTCCTACGAGCAGTACTTC.

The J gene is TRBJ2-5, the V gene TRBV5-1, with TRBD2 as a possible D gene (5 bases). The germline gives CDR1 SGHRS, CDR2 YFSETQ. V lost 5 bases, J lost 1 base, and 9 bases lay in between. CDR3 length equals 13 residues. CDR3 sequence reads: CASSGSSQETQYF. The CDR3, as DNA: TGCGCCAGCAGTGGGAGTAGCCAAGAGACCCAGTACTTC.